A single sample is the source of the 20 T cell receptor beta chains below, sequenced in a study of T cells in Graves' hyperthyroidism and ophthalmopathy. The CDR3 regions of TCR beta were amplified from RNA transcripts. HTBI primers were employed in a first-round RT-PCR of the TCR CDR3. TCRdb reanalysed the multiplex PCR reads using MiXCR and keeps one entry per CDR3 protein. The sample carries about 360,000 distinct CDR3 sequences, roughly an eighth recorded once. Material for sequencing was blood. Every receptor here comes from a woman aged 18-29 years with Graves' hyperthyroidism.

This clonotype was recorded at least ten times. The chain carries TRBV18 and TRBJ2-3, with 8 bases lining up with TRBD1. The CDR3 is 16 amino acids. The germline V gene has CDR1 KGHSH and CDR2 LQKENI. V was clipped by 3 bases and J by 2 bases; unmatched bases: 7. This chain's CDR3 is CASSPPGTGPTDTQYF. The CDR3 region has the DNA TGTGCCAGCTCACCCCCCGGGACAGGCCCCACAGATACGCAGTATTTT.

This clonotype was seen repeatedly, ten times or more. J is TRBJ2-3 and V is TRBV14; 9 bases map to TRBD2. V shed 4 bases, J shed 2 bases, and the junction held 10 bases outside the gene matches. The CDR3 consists of 17 residues. From germline, CDR1 is SGHDN and CDR2 FVKESK. CDR3 sequence reads: CASSLQLGLAPTDTQYF. The CDR3 nucleotides are TGTGCCAGCAGCCTTCAATTGGGACTAGCACCCACAGATACGCAGTATTTT.

Comments on this clonotype: This may stem from a read error, because a much larger clone lies one nucleotide away. The chain combines TRBV9 with TRBJ2-3; D possibly corresponds to TRBD1 (5 bases). With 0 bases removed from V and 7 bases from J, the gap between germline ends came to 12 bases. Germline CDR1 reads SGDLS; CDR2 reads YYNGEE. This CDR3 comprises 14 residues. The chain's CDR3 is CASSVDRGPNTQYF. The CDR3, as DNA: TGTGCCAGCAGCGTAGATAGGGGCCCAAATACGCAGTATTTT.

This clonotype has a count of ten or more. The CDR3 nucleotides read TGTGCCAGCAGCTTAGCAGGGGAGGCTGAAGCTTTCTTT. Its protein is CASSLAGEAEAFF. V is TRBV7-2 and J is TRBJ1-1; possibly TRBD1 for D (5 bases). V shed 0 bases and J shed 6 bases, with 8 bases lying between them. Germline CDR1 and CDR2: SGHTA and FQGNSA. This CDR3 is built from 13 residues. Looking up the rest from reference TRBV7-2 and TRBJ1-1 gives the full variable domain: GAGVSQSPSNKVTEKGKDVELRCDPISGHTALYWYRQSLGQGLEFLIYFQGNSAPDKSGLPSDRFSAERTGGSVSTLTIQRTQQEDSAVYLCASSLAGEAEAFFGQGTRLTVV.

The chain's CDR3 is CSARETSYTF. CDR3 nucleotide sequence: TGCAGTGCTAGAGAAACGAGCTACACCTTC. This chain connects TRBV20-1 to TRBJ1-2; D is undetermined. Trimming took 0 bases from V and 9 from J, leaving 5 bases between them. Germline CDR1 and CDR2: DFQATT and SNEGSKA (reference sequence). This CDR3 is 10 amino acids long.

V is TRBV19 and J is TRBJ1-1; 9 bases are shared with TRBD1. With 6 bases clipped from V and 2 bases from J, the junction kept 4 bases outside the gene matches. CDR3 length equals 14 residues. Germline values: CDR1 LNHDA, CDR2 SQIVND (reference sequence). The CDR3 loop reads CASRRGQGNTEAFF. The DNA for the CDR3 is TGTGCCAGTAGAAGGGGACAGGGCAACACTGAAGCTTTCTTT.

V usage is TRBV9 and J usage is TRBJ1-1, with a weak D call TRBD1 (5 bases). The germline gives CDR1 SGDLS, CDR2 YYNGEE. Trimming took 3 bases from V and 4 from J, leaving 13 bases between them. The CDR3 is made up of 14 amino acids. This CDR3 is CASSGAGRSTEAFF. The DNA of the CDR3 is TGTGCCAGCAGCGGCGCAGGGAGGAGCACTGAAGCTTTCTTT.

The chain employs TRBV11-2 and TRBJ1-5, with D perhaps TRBD1 (6 bases). V was pared by 5 bases and J by 0 bases, with 11 bases between. Per germline, CDR1 SGHAT and CDR2 FQNNGV. The length of the CDR3 is 15 residues. The CDR3, as DNA: TGTGCCAGCAGCCAACAGGGTAATAGCAATCAGCCCCAGCATTTT. This gives the protein CASSQQGNSNQPQHF.

This clonotype appeared a few times. This rearrangement joins TRBV27 to TRBJ2-7; TRBD2 is a possible D gene (5 bases). The germline V gene encodes CDR1 MNHEY and CDR2 SMNVEV (reference sequence). V shed 3 bases and J shed 0 bases, with 12 bases lying between them. The CDR3 totals 15 residues. The CDR3 DNA follows: TGTGCCAGCAGTTTTAGCGCGATAAACTCCTACGAGCAGTACTTC. This codes for CASSFSAINSYEQYF.

Many counts were recorded for this clonotype. This chain joins TRBV6-5 and TRBJ2-7; 7 bases agree with TRBD1. The CDR3 is 14 residues long. The V gene end was trimmed by 0 bases and the J gene end by 3 bases; junction bases not matched to a gene: 2. Germline CDR1 and CDR2: MNHEY and SVGAGI. This CDR3 is CASSYSGDSYEQYF. The CDR3, as DNA: TGTGCCAGCAGTTACTCCGGGGACAGCTACGAGCAGTACTTC.

The chain has TRBV20-1 and TRBJ2-3; D is perhaps TRBD2 (5 bases). The CDR3 is made up of 13 amino acids. V lost 1 base, J lost 3 bases, and 8 bases lay in between. CDR1 and CDR2 (germline): DFQATT, SNEGSKA (reference sequence). The CDR3, as DNA: TGCAGTGCTAGAGCTAGGAGGACAGATACGCAGTATTTT. Translated: CSARARRTDTQYF.

Ten or more counts support this clonotype. V is TRBV5-1 and J is TRBJ2-7, with TRBD1 as a possible D gene (6 bases). Looked up from germline, CDR1 is SGHRS and CDR2 is YFSETQ. The CDR3 loop spans 13 amino acids. The V end was cut by 5 bases, the J end by 3 bases, with 12 bases between. The CDR3 nucleotides read TGCGCCAGCAGTGGAACAGGGAGCTACGAGCAGTACTTC. It specifies CASSGTGSYEQYF.

This clonotype was counted ten times or more. V and J are TRBV7-3 and TRBJ2-3; 14 bases match TRBD2. V lost 5 bases, J lost 3 bases, and 4 bases stayed unmatched. Germline-derived CDR1 and CDR2 are SGHTA and FQGTGA. The CDR3 contains 16 residues. CDR3 DNA: TGTGCCAGCAGCGCCGGGACTAGCGGGGGAACAGATACGCAGTATTTT. Encoded protein: CASSAGTSGGTDTQYF.

This clonotype was counted many times. The CDR3 sequence is CASSLTYGTSGRGHEQFF. DNA of the CDR3: TGTGCCAGCAGCTTAACTTATGGGACTAGCGGGAGGGGTCATGAGCAGTTCTTC. The V call is TRBV11-2, the J call TRBJ2-1; 16 bases agree with TRBD2. V trimming: 2 bases; J trimming: 8 bases; junction bases outside the gene matches: 9. Germline-derived CDR1 and CDR2 are SGHAT and FQNNGV. The CDR3 spans 18 residues.

The V call is TRBV9, the J call TRBJ2-7, with D possibly being TRBD2 (5 bases). Germline V gene sequence: CDR1 SGDLS, CDR2 YYNGEE. The CDR3 consists of 13 residues. V dropped 2 bases and J dropped 1 base, with 7 bases sitting between them. CDR3 sequence: CASSVGDSYEQYF. In DNA, the CDR3 is TGTGCCAGCAGCGTCGGGGATTCCTACGAGCAGTACTTC.

This clonotype was recorded once. The chain uses TRBV28 and TRBJ1-5, with a tentative D call TRBD1 (6 bases). Trimming removed 4 bases from V and 6 bases from J, with 19 bases in between. The CDR3 loop spans 16 amino acids. The germline V gene encodes CDR1 MDHEN and CDR2 SYDVKM. The CDR3 loop reads CASSSSVGGWSQPQHF. The DNA of the CDR3 is TGTGCCAGCAGTTCCTCGGTCGGGGGCTGGAGTCAGCCCCAGCATTTT.

This clonotype was recorded a few times. V is TRBV7-9 and J is TRBJ2-5, with a tentative D call TRBD1 (5 bases). Looked up from germline, CDR1 is SEHNR and CDR2 is FQNEAQ (reference sequence). Trimming cost V 4 bases and J 5 bases, with 14 bases left between them. The CDR3 contains 14 residues. The CDR3, as DNA: TGTGCCAGCAGCTCAAACTCAGGGCCGGAGACCCAGTACTTC. The encoded protein is CASSSNSGPETQYF. Combining the CDR3 with reference TRBV7-9 and TRBJ2-5 gives the whole variable domain DTGVSQNPRHKITKRGQNVTFRCDPISEHNRLYWYRQTLGQGPEFLTYFQNEAQLEKSRLLSDRFSAERPKGSFSTLEIQRTEQGDSAMYLCASSSNSGPETQYFGPGTRLLVL.

This clonotype was picked up a small number of times. The chain couples TRBV10-2 to TRBJ2-3; D call uncertain. Per the germline V gene, CDR1 is WSHSY and CDR2 is SAAADI. The CDR3 is 11 amino acids. V was pared by 3 bases and J by 8 bases, with 6 bases between. Here the CDR3 reads CASSDGSTQYF. The DNA of the CDR3 is TGCGCCAGCAGTGACGGATCTACGCAGTATTTT.

This clonotype was counted ten times or more. The V and J genes are TRBV11-3 and TRBJ2-5; a possible D gene is TRBD1 (6 bases). V was trimmed by 2 bases and J by 3 bases, leaving 7 bases between them. The CDR3 spans 13 residues. The germline V gene encodes CDR1 SGHNT and CDR2 YENEEA. The CDR3 is CASSLNREETQYF. The CDR3 nucleotides read TGTGCCAGCAGCTTAAACAGGGAAGAGACCCAGTACTTC.

Of note for this clonotype: A much larger clone differs by one base, so this may be a read error. The chain couples TRBV7-9 to TRBJ1-1; TRBD1 aligns across 11 bases. The CDR3 contains 16 residues. Per germline, CDR1 SEHNR and CDR2 FQNEAQ (reference sequence). CDR3 loop: CGSSFRTGGRYTEAFF. CDR3 sequence (DNA): TGTGGCAGCAGCTTCCGGACAGGGGGCCGGTACACTGAAGCTTTCTTT.